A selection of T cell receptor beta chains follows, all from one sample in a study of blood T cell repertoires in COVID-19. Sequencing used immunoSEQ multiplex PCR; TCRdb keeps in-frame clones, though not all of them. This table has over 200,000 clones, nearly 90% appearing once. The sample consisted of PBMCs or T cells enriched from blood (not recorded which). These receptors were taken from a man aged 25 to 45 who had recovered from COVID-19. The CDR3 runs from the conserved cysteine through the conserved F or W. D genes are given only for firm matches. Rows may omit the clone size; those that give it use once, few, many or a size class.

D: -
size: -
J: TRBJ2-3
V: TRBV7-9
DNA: TGTGCCAGCAGCTTAATACAGGACAATAAGTATTTT
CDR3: CASSLIQDNKYF

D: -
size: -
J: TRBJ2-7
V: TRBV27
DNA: TGTGCCAGCAGTTTAATTGCGGGAAGTGCCTACGAGCAGTACTTC
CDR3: CASSLIAGSAYEQYF

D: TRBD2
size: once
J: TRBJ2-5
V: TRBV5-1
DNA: TGCGCCAGCAACTCGGGACTACGGTACCAAGAGACCCAGTACTTC
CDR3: CASNSGLRYQETQYF

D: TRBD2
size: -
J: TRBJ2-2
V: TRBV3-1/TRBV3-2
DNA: TGTGCCAGCAGCCCACTAGCGGGCAACACCGGGGAGCTGTTTTTT
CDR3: CASSPLAGNTGELFF

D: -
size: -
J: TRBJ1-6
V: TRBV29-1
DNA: TGCAGCGTTCTTCCCCTCCACTTT
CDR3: CSVLPLHF

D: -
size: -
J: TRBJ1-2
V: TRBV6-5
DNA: TGTGCCAGCAGTTACTCTCGGGGTGCACGGGGCTACACCTTC
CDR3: CASSYSRGARGYTF

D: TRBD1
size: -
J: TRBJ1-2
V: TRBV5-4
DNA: TGTGCCAGCAGCGGGGGGACAGGATCCTATGGCTACACCTTC
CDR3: CASSGGTGSYGYTF

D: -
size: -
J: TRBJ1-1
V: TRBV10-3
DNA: TGTGCCATCAGTGAATTAGAACTTAGACAGTCCAACACTGAAGCTTTCTTT
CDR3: CAISELELRQSNTEAFF

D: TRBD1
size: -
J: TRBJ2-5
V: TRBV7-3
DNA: TGTGCCAGCAGCATCGGGACAGAGTTACAAGAGACCCAGTACTTC
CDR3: CASSIGTELQETQYF

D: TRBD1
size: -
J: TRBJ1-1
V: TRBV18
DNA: TGTGCCAGCTCACCGTTCCCCGACAGGGGGTCTGAAGCTTTCTTT
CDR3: CASSPFPDRGSEAFF

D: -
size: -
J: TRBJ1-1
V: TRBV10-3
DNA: TGTGCCATCAGTGAAGCGGGGGGCCTCCTCTCGGGGTACACTGAAGCTTTCTTT
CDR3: CAISEAGGLLSGYTEAFF

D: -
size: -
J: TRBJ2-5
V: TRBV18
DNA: TGTGCCAGCTCACTGGGCGGAGCGGACCAAGAGACCCAGTACTTC
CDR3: CASSLGGADQETQYF

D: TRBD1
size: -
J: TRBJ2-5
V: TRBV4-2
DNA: TGTGCCAGCAGCCAGACGGACAGGACAGAGACCCAGTACTTC
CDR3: CASSQTDRTETQYF

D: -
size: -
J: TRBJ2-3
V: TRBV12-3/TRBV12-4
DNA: TGTGCCACCAGGTTCGCAGATACGCAGTATTTT
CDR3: CATRFADTQYF

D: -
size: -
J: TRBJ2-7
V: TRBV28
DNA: TGTGCCAGCAGTTTGGGGGGAGGCTCCTACGAGCAGTACTTC
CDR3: CASSLGGGSYEQYF

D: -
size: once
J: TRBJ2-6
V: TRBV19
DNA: TGTGCCAGTAAGGGGTTTTCTGGGGCCAACGTCCTGACTTTC
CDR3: CASKGFSGANVLTF

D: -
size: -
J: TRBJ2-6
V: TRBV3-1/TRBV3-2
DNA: TGTGCCAGCAGCCTTCAATCTGGGGCCAACGTCCTGACTTTC
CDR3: CASSLQSGANVLTF

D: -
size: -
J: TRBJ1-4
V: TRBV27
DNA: TGTGCCAGCAGTTTCGGGAGAGGCTGGTCCGAAAAACTGTTTTTT
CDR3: CASSFGRGWSEKLFF

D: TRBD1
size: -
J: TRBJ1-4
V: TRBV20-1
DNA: TGCAGTGCTAGTGCCGGGACAGTTAATGAAAAACTGTTTTTT
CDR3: CSASAGTVNEKLFF

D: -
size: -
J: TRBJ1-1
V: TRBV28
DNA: TGTGCCAGCAGTTTTTCGGGAAGCACTGAAGCTTTCTTT
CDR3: CASSFSGSTEAFF

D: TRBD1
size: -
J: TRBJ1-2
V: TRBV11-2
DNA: TGTGCCAGCAGCCGAACAGGGGGCGATGGCTACACCTTC
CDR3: CASSRTGGDGYTF

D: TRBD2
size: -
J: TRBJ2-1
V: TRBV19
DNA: TGTGCCAGTAGTCTTGATGCGGGACTAGCGGGTTACAATGAGCAGTTCTTC
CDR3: CASSLDAGLAGYNEQFF

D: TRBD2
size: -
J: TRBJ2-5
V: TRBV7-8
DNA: TGTGCCAGCATTTACCTAGCGGTGGGCCAAGAGACCCAGTACTTC
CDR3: CASIYLAVGQETQYF

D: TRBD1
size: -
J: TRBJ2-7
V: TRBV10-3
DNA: TGTGCCATCAGTGAGTCGAAGGGACAGGGAGGAGAGCAGTACTTC
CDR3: CAISESKGQGGEQYF

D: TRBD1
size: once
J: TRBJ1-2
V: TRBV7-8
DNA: TGTGCCAGCAGCGAACTAGGGGGCCGATTCTATGGCTACACCTTC
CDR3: CASSELGGRFYGYTF

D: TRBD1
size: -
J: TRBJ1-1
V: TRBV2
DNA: TGTGCCAGCGTTCACAGGGGGAACACTGAAGCTTTCTTT
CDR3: CASVHRGNTEAFF

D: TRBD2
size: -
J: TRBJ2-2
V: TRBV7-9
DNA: TGTGCCAGCAGCTTGGCTAGCGGGATAAACACCGGGGAGCTGTTTTTT
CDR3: CASSLASGINTGELFF

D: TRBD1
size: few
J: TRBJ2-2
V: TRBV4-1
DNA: TGCGCCAGCAGCCTCGGACAGGGGGCGTTCGGGGAGCTGTTTTTT
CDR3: CASSLGQGAFGELFF

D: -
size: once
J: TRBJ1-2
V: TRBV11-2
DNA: TGTGCCAGCAGCCCCCCCGCAGGAGGCTACACCTTC
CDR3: CASSPPAGGYTF

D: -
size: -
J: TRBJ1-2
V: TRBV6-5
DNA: TGTGCCAGCAGTTACTCGAGGAGGCTGGGGGGCTACACCTTC
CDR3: CASSYSRRLGGYTF

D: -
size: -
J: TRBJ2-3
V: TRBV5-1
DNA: TGCGCCAGCACCTCAAACCCAGGGGAATATACGCAGTATTTT
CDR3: CASTSNPGEYTQYF

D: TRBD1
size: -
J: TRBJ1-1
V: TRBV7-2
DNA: TGTGCCAGCAGGGGACAGGGTTCGGGCACTGAAGCTTTCTTT
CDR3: CASRGQGSGTEAFF

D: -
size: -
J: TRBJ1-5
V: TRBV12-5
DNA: TGTGCTAGTGGACGTCGGACAGATGGCAATCAGCCCCAGCATTTT
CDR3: CASGRRTDGNQPQHF

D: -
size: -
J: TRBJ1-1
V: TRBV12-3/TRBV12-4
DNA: TGTGCCAGCAGAGCGGACACTGAAGCTTTCTTT
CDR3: CASRADTEAFF

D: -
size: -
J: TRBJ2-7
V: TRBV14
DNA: TGTGCCAGCAGCCAGGGACTTGGCGGACAGGTATTTGGAGCCTACGAGCAGTACTTC
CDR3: CASSQGLGGQVFGAYEQYF

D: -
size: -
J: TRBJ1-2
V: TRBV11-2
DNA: TGTGCCAGCAGACAAATAGGGGGTCGCGGCTACACCTTC
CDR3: CASRQIGGRGYTF

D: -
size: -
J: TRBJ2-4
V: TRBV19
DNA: TGTGCCAGTAGTATAAGGGGAGGCCGGGGCAAAGTAGGAGCCAAAAACATTCAGTACTTC
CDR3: CASSIRGGRGKVGAKNIQYF

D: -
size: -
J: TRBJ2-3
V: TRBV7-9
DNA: TGTGCCAGCAGCTTTTTGGGGGCTGGCGATACGCAGTATTTT
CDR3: CASSFLGAGDTQYF

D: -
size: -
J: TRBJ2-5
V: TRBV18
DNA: TGTGCCAGCTCACCGATGGCGAGGGAGACCCAGTACTTC
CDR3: CASSPMARETQYF

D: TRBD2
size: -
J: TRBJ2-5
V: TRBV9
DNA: TGTGCCAGCAGCGTAGGCGCTAGCGGTCCCCAAGAGACCCAGTACTTC
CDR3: CASSVGASGPQETQYF

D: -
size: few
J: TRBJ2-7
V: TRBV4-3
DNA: TGCGCCAGCAGCCAAGAACTACGCTACGAGCAGTACTTC
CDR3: CASSQELRYEQYF

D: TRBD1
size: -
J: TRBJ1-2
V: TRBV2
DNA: TGTGCCAGCAGGGAAAAACAGGGGCCCTATGGCTACACCTTC
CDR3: CASREKQGPYGYTF

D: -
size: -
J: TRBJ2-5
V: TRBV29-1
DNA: TGCAGCGTTGCAGGGGAGACCCAGTACTTC
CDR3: CSVAGETQYF

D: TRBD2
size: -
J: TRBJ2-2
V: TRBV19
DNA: TGTGCCAGTAGTATTAGTGGGAGGGCCCTCGGGGAGCTGTTTTTT
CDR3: CASSISGRALGELFF

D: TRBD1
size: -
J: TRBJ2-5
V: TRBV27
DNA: TGTGCCAGCAGTAAGGGACAGTTACAAGAGACCCAGTACTTC
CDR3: CASSKGQLQETQYF

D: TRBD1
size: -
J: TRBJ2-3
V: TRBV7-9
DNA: TGTGCCAGCAGCTTAGCACAGGGGGCGGCAGATACGCAGTATTTT
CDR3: CASSLAQGAADTQYF

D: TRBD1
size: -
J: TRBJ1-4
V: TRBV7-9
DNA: TGTGCCAGCAGCCTGGACAGGGAGAGGGAAAAACTGTTTTTT
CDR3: CASSLDREREKLFF

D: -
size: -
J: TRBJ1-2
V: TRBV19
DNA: TGTGCCAGTAGTATAGCAGGCGGACTCTATGGCTACACCTTC
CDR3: CASSIAGGLYGYTF

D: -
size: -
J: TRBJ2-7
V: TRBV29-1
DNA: TGCAGCGTTGCAAAGGGGGTTGGTCCCTACGAGCAGTACTTC
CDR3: CSVAKGVGPYEQYF

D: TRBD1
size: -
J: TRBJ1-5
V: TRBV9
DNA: TGTGCCAGCAGCCCTGGACAGGACGAGAGGCAGCCCCAGCATTTT
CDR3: CASSPGQDERQPQHF

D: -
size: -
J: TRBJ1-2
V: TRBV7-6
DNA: TGTGCCAGCAGCTTAGTAGAGGGTCCTAACTATGGCTACACCTTC
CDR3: CASSLVEGPNYGYTF

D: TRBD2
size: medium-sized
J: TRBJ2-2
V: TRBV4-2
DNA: TGTGCCAGCAGCCAAGATGCGGGAGGGCCCGGGGAGCTGTTTTTT
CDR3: CASSQDAGGPGELFF

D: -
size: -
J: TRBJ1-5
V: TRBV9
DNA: TGTGCCAGCAGCCCAGGACTAATTTTTCAGCCCCAGCATTTT
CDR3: CASSPGLIFQPQHF

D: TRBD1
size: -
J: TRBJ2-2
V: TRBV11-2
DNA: TGTGCCACCTCCCCACGGACAGGGTTTTTTGGCGGGGAGCTGTTTTTT
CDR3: CATSPRTGFFGGELFF